This TCR beta chain was documented in a study of CD8 T cells in ankylosing spondylitis. Notes on the study in general: Made up of fewer than ten highly homologous variants, a TCR beta motif appeared characteristic of ankylosing spondylitis blood.

Concerning this clonotype: Its antigen is unidentified.

Quantitative molecular-barcoded 5'-RACE generated the TCR beta libraries. TCRdb re-called the 5' RACE reads with MiXCR, one entry per CDR3 protein. The sample has a few hundred thousand distinct CDR3 sequences; 20% to 25% are singletons. The CDR3 has 18 residues. The V and J ends lost 5 bases and 1 base, in that order; junction bases with no gene match: 7. The germline V gene encodes CDR1 ENHRY and CDR2 SYGVKD. The sample comprised blood, either unsorted or a sorted T cell fraction (not recorded which). The receptor comes from a male donor with ankylosing spondylitis. The chain recombines TRBV10-3 with TRBJ2-1; 14 bases agree with TRBD2. CDR3 amino acids: CAISRGLAGVGSYNEQFF. DNA of the CDR3: TGTGCCATCAGTCGGGGACTAGCGGGAGTGGGGTCCTACAATGAGCAGTTCTTC.